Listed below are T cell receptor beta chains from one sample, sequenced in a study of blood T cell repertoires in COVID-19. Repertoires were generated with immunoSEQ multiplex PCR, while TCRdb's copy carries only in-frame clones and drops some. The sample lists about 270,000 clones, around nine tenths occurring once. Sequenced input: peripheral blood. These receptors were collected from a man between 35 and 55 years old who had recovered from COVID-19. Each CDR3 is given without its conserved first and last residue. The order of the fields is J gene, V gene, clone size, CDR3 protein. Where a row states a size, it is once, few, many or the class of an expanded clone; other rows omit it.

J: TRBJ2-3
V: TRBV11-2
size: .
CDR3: ASSLAEDTQY

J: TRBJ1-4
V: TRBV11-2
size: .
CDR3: ASSLGQGWEKLF

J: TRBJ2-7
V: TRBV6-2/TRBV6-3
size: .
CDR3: ASSSGPRASGSSSYEQY

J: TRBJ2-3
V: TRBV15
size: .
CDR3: ATSRVRLSSRTDTQY

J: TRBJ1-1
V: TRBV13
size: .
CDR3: ASSLARTGANTEAF

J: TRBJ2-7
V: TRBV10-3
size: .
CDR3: AISESSVRLEQY

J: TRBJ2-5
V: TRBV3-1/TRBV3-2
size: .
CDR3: ASSLYDRGETQY

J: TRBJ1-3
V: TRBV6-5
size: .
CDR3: ASSYGRGSGNTIY

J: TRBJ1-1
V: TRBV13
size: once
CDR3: ASSLRDRGNTEAF

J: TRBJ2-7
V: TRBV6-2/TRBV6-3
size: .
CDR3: ASSHKEQY

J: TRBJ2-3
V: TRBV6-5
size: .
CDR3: ASSTPSGPRY

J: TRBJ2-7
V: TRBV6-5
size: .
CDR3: ASTGNLFWEQY

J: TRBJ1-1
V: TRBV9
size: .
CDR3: ASSVSPRDTEAF

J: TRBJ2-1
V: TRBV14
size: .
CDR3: ASSPLGLAGSEQF

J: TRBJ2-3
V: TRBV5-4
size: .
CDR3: ASSLAGGHSTDTQY

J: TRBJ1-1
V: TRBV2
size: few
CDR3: ASSFRDSGFMNTEAF

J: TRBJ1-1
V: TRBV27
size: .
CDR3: ARADRRNTEAF

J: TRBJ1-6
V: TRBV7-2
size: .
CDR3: ASRGQGMDSPLH

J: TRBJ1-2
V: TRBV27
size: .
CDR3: ASSFGRGSNYGYT

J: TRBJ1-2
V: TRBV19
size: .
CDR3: ASKRSLVWHGYT

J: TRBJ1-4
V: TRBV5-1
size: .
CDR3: ASSLDSFRPTT

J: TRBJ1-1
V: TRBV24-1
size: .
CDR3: ATSGGAF

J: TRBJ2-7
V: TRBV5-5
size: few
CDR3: ASSFDRPYEQY

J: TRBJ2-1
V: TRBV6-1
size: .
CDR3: ASSEASRTGKQF

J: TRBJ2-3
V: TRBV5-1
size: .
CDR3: ASSLGPGGMIDTQY

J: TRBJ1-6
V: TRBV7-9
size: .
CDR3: ASSQSGGSPLH

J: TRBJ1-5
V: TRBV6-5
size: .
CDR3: ASRVQVNQPQH

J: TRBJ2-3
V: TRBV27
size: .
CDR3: ASKILGLVKDTQY

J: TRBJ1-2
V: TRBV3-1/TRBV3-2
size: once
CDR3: ASSLGTDYGYT

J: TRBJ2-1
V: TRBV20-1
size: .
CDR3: SASPRLAGGYNEQF

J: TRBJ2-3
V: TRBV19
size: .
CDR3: ASSISGWTGDTQY

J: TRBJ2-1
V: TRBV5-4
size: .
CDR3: ASSSRTGGNNEQF